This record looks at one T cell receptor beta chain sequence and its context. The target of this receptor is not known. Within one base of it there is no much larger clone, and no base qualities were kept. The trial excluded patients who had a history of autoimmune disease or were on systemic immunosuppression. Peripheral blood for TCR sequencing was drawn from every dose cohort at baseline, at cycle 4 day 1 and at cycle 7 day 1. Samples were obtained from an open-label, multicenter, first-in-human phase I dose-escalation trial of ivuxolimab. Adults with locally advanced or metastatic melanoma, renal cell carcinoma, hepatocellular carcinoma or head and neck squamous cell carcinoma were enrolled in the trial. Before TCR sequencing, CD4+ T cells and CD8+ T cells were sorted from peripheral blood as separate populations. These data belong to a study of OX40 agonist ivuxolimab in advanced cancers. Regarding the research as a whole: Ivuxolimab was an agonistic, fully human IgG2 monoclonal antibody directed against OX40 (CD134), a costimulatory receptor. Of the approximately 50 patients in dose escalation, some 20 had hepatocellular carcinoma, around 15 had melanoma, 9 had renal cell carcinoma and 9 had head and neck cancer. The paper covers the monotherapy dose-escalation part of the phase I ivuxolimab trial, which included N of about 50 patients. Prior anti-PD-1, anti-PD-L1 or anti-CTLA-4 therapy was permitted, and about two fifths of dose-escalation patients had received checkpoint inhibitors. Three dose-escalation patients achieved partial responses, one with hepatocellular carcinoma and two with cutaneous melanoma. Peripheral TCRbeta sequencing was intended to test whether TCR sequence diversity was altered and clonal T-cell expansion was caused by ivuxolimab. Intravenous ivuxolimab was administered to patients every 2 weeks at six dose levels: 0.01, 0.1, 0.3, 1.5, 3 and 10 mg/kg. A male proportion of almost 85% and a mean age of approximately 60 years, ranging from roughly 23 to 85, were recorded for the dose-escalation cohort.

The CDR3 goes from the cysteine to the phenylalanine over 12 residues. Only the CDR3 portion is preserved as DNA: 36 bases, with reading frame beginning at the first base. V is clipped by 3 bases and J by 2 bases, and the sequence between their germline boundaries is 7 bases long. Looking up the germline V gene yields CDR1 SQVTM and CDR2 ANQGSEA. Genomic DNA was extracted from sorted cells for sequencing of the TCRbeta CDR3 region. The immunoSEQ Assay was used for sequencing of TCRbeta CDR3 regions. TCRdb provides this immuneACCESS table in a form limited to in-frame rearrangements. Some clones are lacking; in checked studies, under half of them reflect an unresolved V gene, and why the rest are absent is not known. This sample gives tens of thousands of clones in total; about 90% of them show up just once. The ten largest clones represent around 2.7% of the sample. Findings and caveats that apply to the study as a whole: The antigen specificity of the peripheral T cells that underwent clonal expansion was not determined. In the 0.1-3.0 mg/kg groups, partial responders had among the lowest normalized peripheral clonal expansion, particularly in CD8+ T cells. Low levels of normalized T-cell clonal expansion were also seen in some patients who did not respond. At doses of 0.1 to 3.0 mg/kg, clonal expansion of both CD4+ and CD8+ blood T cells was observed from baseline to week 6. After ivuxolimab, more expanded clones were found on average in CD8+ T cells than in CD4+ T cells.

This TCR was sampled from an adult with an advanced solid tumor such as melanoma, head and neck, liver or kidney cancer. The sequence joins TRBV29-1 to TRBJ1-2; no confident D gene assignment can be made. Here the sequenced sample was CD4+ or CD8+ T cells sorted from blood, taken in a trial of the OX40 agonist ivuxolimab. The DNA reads TGCAGCGTTGAGGCAGTAAACTATGGCTACACCTTC. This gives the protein CSVEAVNYGYTF.